Included here is one T cell receptor beta chain sequence, with context. Antigen unknown. The data derive from a study of monozygotic twins with inflammatory bowel disease. Study outcomes and limitations: The study found lower TCRbeta diversity (inverse Simpson) in IBD patients than in healthy co-twins. Any single strong signal or clonotype tied to IBD lacked support. Fewer clonotypes were shared with others by IBD patients than by healthy twins, especially with disease activity.

Every donor provided one blood sample measuring 2.5 ml. Germline V gene data show CDR1 as SGHRS and CDR2 as YFSETQ. The CDR3 consists of 17 residues. TCRdb reprocessed the 5' RACE reads and keeps a single row for each CDR3 protein, giving no DNA. The table lists about 440,000 distinct CDR3 sequences. The sequencing input was blood. This rearrangement joins TRBV5-1 to TRBJ2-6; the D gene TCRdb calls, TRBD1, cannot be checked with no DNA. The sequence was collected from a human donor with ulcerative colitis or Crohn's disease, or a healthy co-twin of an affected twin (not recorded which). CDR3: CASSSPTGNTGANVLTF. Drawing the rest from reference TRBV5-1 and TRBJ2-6, the complete variable domain is KAGVTQTPRYLIKTRGQQVTLSCSPISGHRSVSWYQQTPGQGLQFLFEYFSETQRNKGNFPGRFSGRQFSNSRSEMNVSTLELGDSALYLCASSSPTGNTGANVLTFGAGSRLTVL.